This TCR beta chain was captured in a study of tumor-infiltrating lymphocytes in primary liver carcinoma. Between roughly 20 and 31 mg of unsorted bulk tissue served as the source from which RNA and DNA were co-extracted. TCR beta cDNA was made from around 460 ng total RNA with a constant-region primer. Slightly modified ARM-PCR, run as three nested multiplex PCR rounds, produced the TCR beta libraries. TCRdb redid the calling of the multiplex PCR reads with MiXCR, one entry per CDR3 protein. The data contain about 200,000 distinct CDR3 sequences, roughly 80% of them singletons. Notes on this clonotype: The target antigen is unknown.

Study-level results: Relative to blood, tumors carried a significantly larger fraction of the repertoire in their top 250 clones (p = 0.039).

The source material was tumor tissue from primary liver carcinoma. The TCR originated in a man aged 40-49 years with primary liver carcinoma and hepatitis B virus infection.

The CDR3 reads CANYEGARAVGVPFF. The CDR3 region has the DNA TGTGCCAACTATGAGGGGGCGCGTGCGGTTGGCGTACCTTTCTTT. The chain employs TRBV6-1 and TRBJ1-1; TRBD1 matches at 7 bases. Germline trimming cut 10 bases from V and 12 bases from J; bases unmatched to any gene: 23. The CDR3 is 15 amino acids. CDR1 and CDR2 (germline): MNHNS, SASEGT.